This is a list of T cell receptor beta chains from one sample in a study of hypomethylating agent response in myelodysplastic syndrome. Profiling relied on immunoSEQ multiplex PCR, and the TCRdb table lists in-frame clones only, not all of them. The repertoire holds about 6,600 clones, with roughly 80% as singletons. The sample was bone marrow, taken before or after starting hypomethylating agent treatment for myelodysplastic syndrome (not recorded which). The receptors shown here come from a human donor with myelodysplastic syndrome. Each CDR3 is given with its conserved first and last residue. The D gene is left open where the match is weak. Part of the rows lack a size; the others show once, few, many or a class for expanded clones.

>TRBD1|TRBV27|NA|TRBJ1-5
TGTGCCAGCAGTTTGGCTCCTCAGGGGGATCAGCCCCAGCATTTT
CASSLAPQGDQPQHF
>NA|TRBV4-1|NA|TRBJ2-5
TGCGCCAGCAGCCCTCCCGGGGGAGAGGAGACCCAGTACTTC
CASSPPGGEETQYF
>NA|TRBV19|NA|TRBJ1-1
TGTGCCAGTAGGGCTGCGTATTTGGGCGCTGAAGCTTTCTTT
CASRAAYLGAEAFF
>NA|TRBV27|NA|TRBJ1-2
TGTGCCAGCAGTTACCGGGACAAGGGTGGCTACACCTTC
CASSYRDKGGYTF
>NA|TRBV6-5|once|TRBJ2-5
TGTGCCAGCACCTCACTTGGGGGAGAGACCCAGTACTTC
CASTSLGGETQYF
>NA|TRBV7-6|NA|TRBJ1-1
TGTGCCAGCAGCCGATCTGGGGGGAGCACTGAAGCTTTCTTT
CASSRSGGSTEAFF
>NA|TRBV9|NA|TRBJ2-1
TGTGCCACTCCCTCCCCGGACTTACCCCACAATGAGCAGTTCTTC
CATPSPDLPHNEQFF
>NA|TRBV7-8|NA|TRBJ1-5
TGTGCCAGCTCGGGGGGGGGAAATCAGCCCCAGCATTTT
CASSGGGNQPQHF
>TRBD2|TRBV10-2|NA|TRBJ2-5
TGCGCCAGCAGTTTAGGACTAGCGGGAAGGGAGACCCAGTACTTC
CASSLGLAGRETQYF
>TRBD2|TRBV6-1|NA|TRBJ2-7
TGTGCCAGCAGTGCGGGACTAGCGGGAGTCGAGCAGTACTTC
CASSAGLAGVEQYF
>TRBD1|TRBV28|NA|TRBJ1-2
TGTGCCAGCAGTTTAGGGACAGCCACCTATGGCTACACCTTC
CASSLGTATYGYTF
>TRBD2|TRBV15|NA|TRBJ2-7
TGTGCCACCAGCTTGGGGGGGAGGATCAACGAGCAGTACTTC
CATSLGGRINEQYF
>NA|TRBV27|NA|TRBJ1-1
TGTGCCAGCAGGCGGGACACTGAAGCTTTCTTT
CASRRDTEAFF
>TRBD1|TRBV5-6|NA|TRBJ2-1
TGTGCCAGCAGCTTGGTACAGGGGGTCAATGAGCAGTTCTTC
CASSLVQGVNEQFF
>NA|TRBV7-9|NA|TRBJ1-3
TGTGCCAGCAGCTTGCCCCAGGAGGGATCTGGAAACACCATATATTTT
CASSLPQEGSGNTIYF
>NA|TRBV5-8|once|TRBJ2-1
TGTGCCAGCAGCTTGAGAATGGGCAGGGGATCCTACAATGAGCAGTTCTTC
CASSLRMGRGSYNEQFF
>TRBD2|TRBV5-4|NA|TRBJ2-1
TGTGCCAGCAGCTTACTAGCGGGGGCTTACAATGAGCAGTTCTTC
CASSLLAGAYNEQFF
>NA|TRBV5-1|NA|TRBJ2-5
TGCGCCAGCAGCTCCCGGGGCCAAGAGACCCAGTACTTC
CASSSRGQETQYF
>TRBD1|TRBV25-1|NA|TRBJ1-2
TGTGCCAGCAGTGAGGACAGGGGGCCGCCTTATGGCTACACCTTC
CASSEDRGPPYGYTF
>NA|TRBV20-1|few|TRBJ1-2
TGCAGTGCTATATTTGGGGAAGGCTACACCTTC
CSAIFGEGYTF
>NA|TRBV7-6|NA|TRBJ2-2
TGTGCCAGCAGCTTACGTTCGGTCGCGAACACCGGGGAGCTGTTTTTT
CASSLRSVANTGELFF
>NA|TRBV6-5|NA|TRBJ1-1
TGTGCCAGCAGGGTAGGAGTCGAAGCTTTCTTT
CASRVGVEAFF
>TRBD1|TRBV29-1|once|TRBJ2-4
TGCAGCGCCCGACAGGGAGAAAACATTCAGTACTTC
CSARQGENIQYF
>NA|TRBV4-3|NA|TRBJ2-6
TGCGCCAGCAGCCAAGAAAGCAACTCTGGGGCCAACGTCCTGACTTTC
CASSQESNSGANVLTF
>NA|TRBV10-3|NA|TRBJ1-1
TGTGCCATCAGTGAGTCAGGGGACGCCACTGAAGCTTTCTTT
CAISESGDATEAFF
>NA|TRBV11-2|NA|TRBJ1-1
TGTGCCAGCAGCTTAGGGGGGCGGAACACTGAAGCTTTCTTT
CASSLGGRNTEAFF
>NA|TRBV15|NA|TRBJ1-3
TGTGCCACCAGCAGAGATCAGGCTTCTGGAAACACCATATATTTT
CATSRDQASGNTIYF
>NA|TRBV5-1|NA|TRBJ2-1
TGCGCCAGCAGCTTGGGCGGGGCAGACAATGAGCAGTTCTTC
CASSLGGADNEQFF
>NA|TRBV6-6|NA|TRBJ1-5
TGTGCCAGCAGCCTCATAGACTTAGGGAGCAATCAGCCCCAGCATTTT
CASSLIDLGSNQPQHF
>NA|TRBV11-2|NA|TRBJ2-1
TGTGCCAGCAGCTCCACTTCTGCGGGGTGGGCGGACAATGAGCAGTTCTTC
CASSSTSAGWADNEQFF